The next 14 T cell receptor beta chains were all read from a single sample in a study of identical twins. TCRdb re-called the 5' RACE reads with MiXCR, one entry per CDR3 protein. Of approximately 630,000 distinct CDR3 sequences listed, roughly 7.2% are singletons. The sample also formed part of further work on yellow fever vaccine responses in identical twins.

The sample consisted of PBMCs. These receptors were obtained from a young woman in good health.

This clonotype was seen more than once but under ten times. Written as DNA, the CDR3 is TGTGCCAGCCAACAGGGAAGGGGTTGGGATGAGCAGTTCTTC. It translates to CASQQGRGWDEQFF. The V call is TRBV28, the J call TRBJ2-1, with D maybe TRBD1 (6 bases). Germline lookup yields CDR1 MDHEN and CDR2 SYDVKM. This CDR3 comprises 14 residues. Trimming removed 8 bases at V and 8 bases at J, with 19 bases between.

The V call is TRBV6-5, the J call TRBJ2-3; 12 bases line up with TRBD2. The CDR3 extends over 16 amino acids. The germline V gene has CDR1 MNHEY and CDR2 SVGAGI. The J segment lost 4 bases and the V segment lost 4 bases, leaving 6 bases of the junction unmatched. The CDR3 DNA follows: TGTGCCAGCAGTTCAGGGACTAGCGGGTTCTCAGATACGCAGTATTTT. Amino acids: CASSSGTSGFSDTQYF.

The chain has TRBV7-9 and TRBJ2-3; 10 positions agree with TRBD2. The J segment lost 11 bases and the V segment lost 3 bases, leaving 2 bases of the junction unmatched. The CDR3 has 12 residues. Germline V gene data show CDR1 as SEHNR and CDR2 as FQNEAQ (reference sequence). The chain's CDR3 is CASSFGLAVQYF. As DNA, the CDR3 is TGTGCCAGCAGCTTCGGACTAGCGGTGCAGTATTTT.

CDR3 sequence: CASTTDSANTGELFF. CDR3 DNA: TGCGCCAGCACCACCGACAGCGCGAACACCGGGGAGCTGTTTTTT. The rearrangement uses TRBV5-1 and TRBJ2-2; possible D gene TRBD1, 5 bases. CDR1 and CDR2 (germline): SGHRS, YFSETQ. The CDR3 is 15 amino acids. V was trimmed by 6 bases and J by 0 bases, leaving 12 bases between them. Full variable domain (rest looked up from reference TRBV5-1 and TRBJ2-2): KAGVTQTPRYLIKTRGQQVTLSCSPISGHRSVSWYQQTPGQGLQFLFEYFSETQRNKGNFPGRFSGRQFSNSRSEMNVSTLELGDSALYLCASTTDSANTGELFFGEGSRLTVL.

J is TRBJ2-2 and V is TRBV14; D not certain. The CDR3 is made up of 17 amino acids. Germline CDR1 is SGHDN and CDR2 is FVKESK. V shed 1 base and J shed 1 base, with 13 bases lying between them. CDR3: CASSQVSATWNTGELFF. The CDR3 coding sequence is TGTGCCAGCAGCCAAGTTTCTGCGACCTGGAACACCGGGGAGCTGTTTTTT.

There are a few counts of this clonotype. The J gene is TRBJ2-1, the V gene TRBV14, with unresolved D. Trimming pared 1 base from V and 0 bases from J, leaving 7 bases between. The CDR3 is 15 residues long. Germline CDR1 and CDR2: SGHDN and FVKESK. The CDR3 here is CASSQALSSYNEQFF. The CDR3 coding sequence is TGTGCCAGCAGCCAAGCCCTCTCCTCCTACAATGAGCAGTTCTTC.

This clonotype was counted at least ten times. This chain links TRBV12-3 or TRBV12-4 with TRBJ1-2; D gene ambiguous. V lost 6 bases and J lost 9, with 11 bases in between. The CDR3 has 11 amino acids. The CDR3: CASSSPLSYTF. The CDR3 DNA sequence: TGTGCCAGCAGCTCACCTTTAAGCTACACCTTC.

V and J are TRBV7-6 and TRBJ2-2; tentative D call: TRBD2 (5 bases). Germline CDR1 and CDR2: SGHVS and FNYEAQ. V was shortened by 5 bases and J by 6 bases, with 10 bases between the two germline ends. The CDR3 is made up of 13 amino acids. In DNA, the CDR3 is TGTGCCAGCAGCAATAGCGTGGCCGGGGAGCTGTTTTTT. Translating it yields CASSNSVAGELFF.

The sample holds many counts of this clonotype. The chain has TRBV25-1 and TRBJ2-3; weak D call: TRBD2 (6 bases). V was pared by 2 bases and J by 6 bases, with 15 bases between. The CDR3 covers 15 residues. Germline-derived CDR1 and CDR2 are MGHDK and SYGVNS. CDR3 region: CASSEGTRAADTQYF. DNA for the CDR3: TGTGCCAGCAGTGAAGGGACTCGCGCCGCGGATACGCAGTATTTT.

This clonotype was recorded many times. The chain carries TRBV12-3 or TRBV12-4 and TRBJ2-7; maybe TRBD2 (6 bases). V was clipped by 6 bases and J by 1 base, with 16 bases between them. This CDR3 has 15 amino acids. The CDR3 nucleotides are TGTGCCAGCAGCCGGGGACTGACGGGGTCCTACGAGCAGTACTTC. Translating it yields CASSRGLTGSYEQYF.

This chain connects TRBV28 to TRBJ2-1, with unresolved D. Germline V gene sequence: CDR1 MDHEN, CDR2 SYDVKM. The CDR3 is 14 residues long. The germline V and J ends were trimmed by 7 bases and 6 bases, with 16 bases remaining between them. CDR3 DNA: TGTGCCAGCAACTCCGTTAGAAGGCGCAATGAGCAGTTCTTC. It yields the protein CASNSVRRRNEQFF. The variable domain in full, with the rest retrieved from reference TRBV28 and TRBJ2-1, is DVKVTQSSRYLVKRTGEKVFLECVQDMDHENMFWYRQDPGLGLRLIYFSYDVKMKEKGDIPEGYSVSREKKERFSLILESASTNQTSMYLCASNSVRRRNEQFFGPGTRLTVL.

This clonotype was counted ten times or more. The rearrangement links TRBV28 to TRBJ1-6; 9 nucleotides line up with TRBD1. Germline V gives CDR1 MDHEN, CDR2 SYDVKM. The CDR3 has 14 residues. The V and J ends lost 6 bases and 7 bases, in that order; junction bases with no gene match: 4. The DNA of the CDR3 is TGTGCCAGCAGCCTGACAGGGGGAAATTCACCCCTCCACTTT. Translated: CASSLTGGNSPLHF. The full variable domain, with the rest looked up from reference TRBV28 and TRBJ1-6, is DVKVTQSSRYLVKRTGEKVFLECVQDMDHENMFWYRQDPGLGLRLIYFSYDVKMKEKGDIPEGYSVSREKKERFSLILESASTNQTSMYLCASSLTGGNSPLHFGNGTRLTVT.

This clonotype was observed at least ten times. The rearrangement joins TRBV14 to TRBJ2-1, with D hard to call. The CDR3 totals 11 residues. The V gene lost 2 bases and the J gene lost 9 bases, with 5 bases spanning the gap. CDR1 and CDR2 from the germline V gene are SGHDN and FVKESK. The CDR3 sequence is CASSQTTEQFF. The CDR3 DNA reads TGTGCCAGCAGCCAAACTACTGAGCAGTTCTTC.

This clonotype was seen a few times. The chain is built from TRBV4-1 and TRBJ1-4; D unclear. Trimming removed 5 bases at V and 8 bases at J, with 12 bases between. Germline V lookup: CDR1 MGHRA, CDR2 YSYEKL. This CDR3 spans 13 amino acids. As DNA, the CDR3 is TGCGCCAGCAGCATCCTCGGGGAGGAAAAACTGTTTTTT. This encodes CASSILGEEKLFF.